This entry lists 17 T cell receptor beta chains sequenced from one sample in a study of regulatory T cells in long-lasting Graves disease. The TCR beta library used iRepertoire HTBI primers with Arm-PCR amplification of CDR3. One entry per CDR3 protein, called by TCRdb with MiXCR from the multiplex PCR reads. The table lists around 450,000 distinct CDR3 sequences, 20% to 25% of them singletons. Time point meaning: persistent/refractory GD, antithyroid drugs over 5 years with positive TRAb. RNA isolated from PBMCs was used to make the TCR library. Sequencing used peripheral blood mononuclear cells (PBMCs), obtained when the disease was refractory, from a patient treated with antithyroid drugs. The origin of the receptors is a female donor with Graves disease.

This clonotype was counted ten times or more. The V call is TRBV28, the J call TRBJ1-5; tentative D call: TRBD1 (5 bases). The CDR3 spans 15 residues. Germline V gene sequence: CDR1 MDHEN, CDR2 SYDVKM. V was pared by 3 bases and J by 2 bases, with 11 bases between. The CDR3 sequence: CASSLVGQGNQPQHF. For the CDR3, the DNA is TGTGCCAGCAGTTTGGTGGGGCAGGGCAATCAGCCCCAGCATTTT. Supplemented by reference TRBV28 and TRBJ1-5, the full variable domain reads DVKVTQSSRYLVKRTGEKVFLECVQDMDHENMFWYRQDPGLGLRLIYFSYDVKMKEKGDIPEGYSVSREKKERFSLILESASTNQTSMYLCASSLVGQGNQPQHFGDGTRLSIL.

The CDR3 DNA is TGTGCCGGATCGACAACTGGGGCGGAGACCCAGTACTTC. Translation: CAGSTTGAETQYF. V gene TRBV7-9 combines with J gene TRBJ2-5, with D perhaps matching TRBD1 (5 bases). CDR1 and CDR2 from the germline V gene are SEHNR and FQNEAQ (reference sequence). This CDR3 spans 13 amino acids. Deletions cut 11 bases from V and 5 bases from J, with 18 bases between. Full variable domain (remainder filled in from reference TRBV7-9 and TRBJ2-5): DTGVSQNPRHKITKRGQNVTFRCDPISEHNRLYWYRQTLGQGPEFLTYFQNEAQLEKSRLLSDRFSAERPKGSFSTLEIQRTEQGDSAMYLCAGSTTGAETQYFGPGTRLLVL.

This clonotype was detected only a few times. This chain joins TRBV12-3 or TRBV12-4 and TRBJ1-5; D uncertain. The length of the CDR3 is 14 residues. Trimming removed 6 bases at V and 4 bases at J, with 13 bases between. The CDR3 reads CASSVDDLNQPQHF. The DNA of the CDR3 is TGTGCCAGCAGCGTTGACGACCTGAATCAGCCCCAGCATTTT.

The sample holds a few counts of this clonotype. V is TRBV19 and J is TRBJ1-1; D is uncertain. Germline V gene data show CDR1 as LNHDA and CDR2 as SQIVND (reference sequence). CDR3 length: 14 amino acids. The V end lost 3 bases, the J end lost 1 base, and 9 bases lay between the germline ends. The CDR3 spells CASSMWAKNTEAFF. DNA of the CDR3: TGTGCCAGTAGTATGTGGGCCAAGAACACTGAAGCTTTCTTT.

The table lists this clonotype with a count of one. The CDR3 DNA sequence: TGTGCCAGCAGTTACTTTACGGGGCGAGGAGATACGCAGTATTTT. Its translation is CASSYFTGRGDTQYF. The V call is TRBV6-5, the J call TRBJ2-3; D may match TRBD1 or TRBD2 (5 bases each). Between the trimmed V and J ends, which lost 1 base and 5 bases, there was a span of 13 bases. The V gene's germline CDR1 is MNHEY and CDR2 SVGAGI. This CDR3 has 15 amino acids.

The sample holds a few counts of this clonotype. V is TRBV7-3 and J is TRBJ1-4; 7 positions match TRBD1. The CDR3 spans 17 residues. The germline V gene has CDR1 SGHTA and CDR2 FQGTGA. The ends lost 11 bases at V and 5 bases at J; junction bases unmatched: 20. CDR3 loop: CAVARWDSLCGNEKLFF. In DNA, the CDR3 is TGTGCCGTAGCCCGGTGGGACAGCTTATGCGGGAATGAAAAACTGTTTTTT.

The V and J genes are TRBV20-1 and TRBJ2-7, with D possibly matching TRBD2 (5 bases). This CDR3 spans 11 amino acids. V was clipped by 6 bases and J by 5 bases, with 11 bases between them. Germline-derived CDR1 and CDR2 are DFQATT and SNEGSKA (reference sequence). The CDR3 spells CSAAAGNEQYF. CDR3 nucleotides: TGCAGTGCCGCCGCGGGTAACGAGCAGTACTTC.

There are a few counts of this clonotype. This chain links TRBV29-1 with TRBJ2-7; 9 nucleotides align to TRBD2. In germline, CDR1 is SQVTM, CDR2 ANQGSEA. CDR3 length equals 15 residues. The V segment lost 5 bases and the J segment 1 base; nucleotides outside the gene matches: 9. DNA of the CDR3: TGCAGCGTTTTAACCCCAGCGGGAGGTTCCTACGAGCAGTACTTC. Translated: CSVLTPAGGSYEQYF.

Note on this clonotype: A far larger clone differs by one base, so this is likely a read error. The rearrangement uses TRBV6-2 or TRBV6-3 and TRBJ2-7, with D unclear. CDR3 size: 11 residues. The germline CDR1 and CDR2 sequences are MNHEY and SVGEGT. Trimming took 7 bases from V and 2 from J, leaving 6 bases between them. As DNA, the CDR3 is TGTGCCAGCACCAACACCTACGAGCAGTACTTC. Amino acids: CASTNTYEQYF.

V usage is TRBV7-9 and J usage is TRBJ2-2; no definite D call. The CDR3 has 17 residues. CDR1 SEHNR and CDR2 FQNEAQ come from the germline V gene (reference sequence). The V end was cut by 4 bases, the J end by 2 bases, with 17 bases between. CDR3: CASSSPPGPHNTGELFF. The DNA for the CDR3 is TGTGCCAGCAGCTCCCCCCCCGGACCCCACAACACCGGGGAGCTGTTTTTT. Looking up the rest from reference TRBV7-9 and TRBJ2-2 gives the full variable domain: DTGVSQNPRHKITKRGQNVTFRCDPISEHNRLYWYRQTLGQGPEFLTYFQNEAQLEKSRLLSDRFSAERPKGSFSTLEIQRTEQGDSAMYLCASSSPPGPHNTGELFFGEGSRLTVL.

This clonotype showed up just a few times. This CDR3 is CSARDGAGSWGYTF. The CDR3 nucleotides read TGCAGTGCTAGAGATGGGGCAGGTTCTTGGGGCTACACCTTC. The chain carries TRBV20-1 and TRBJ1-2, with a tentative D call TRBD1 (5 bases). Germline V CDR1 and CDR2: DFQATT, SNEGSKA (reference sequence). The V end lost 0 bases, the J end lost 8 bases, and 16 bases lay between the germline ends. The CDR3 extends over 14 amino acids.

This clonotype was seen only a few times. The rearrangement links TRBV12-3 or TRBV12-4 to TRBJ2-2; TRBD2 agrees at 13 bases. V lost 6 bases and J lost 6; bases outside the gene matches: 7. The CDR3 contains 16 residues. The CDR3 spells CASRGRLAGGAGELFF. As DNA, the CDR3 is TGTGCCAGCAGGGGAAGACTAGCGGGGGGTGCCGGGGAGCTGTTTTTT.

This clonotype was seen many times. This chain's CDR3 is CASSLDSLNSPLHF. CDR3 nucleotides: TGTGCCAGCAGTCTCGACAGTCTTAATTCACCCCTCCACTTT. This sequence joins TRBV6-1 and TRBJ1-6; a possible D gene is TRBD1 (5 bases). V was cut by 5 bases and J by 6 bases, with 11 bases left in between. CDR1 and CDR2 (germline): MNHNS, SASEGT. This CDR3 has 14 amino acids.

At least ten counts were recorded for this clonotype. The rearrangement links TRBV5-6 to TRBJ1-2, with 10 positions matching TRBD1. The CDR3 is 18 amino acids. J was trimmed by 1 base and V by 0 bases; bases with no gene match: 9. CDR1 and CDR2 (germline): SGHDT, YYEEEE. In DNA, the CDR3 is TGTGCCAGCAGCTTGGGACAGGGGGCAATCTGGGTTAACTATGGCTACACCTTC. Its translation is CASSLGQGAIWVNYGYTF.

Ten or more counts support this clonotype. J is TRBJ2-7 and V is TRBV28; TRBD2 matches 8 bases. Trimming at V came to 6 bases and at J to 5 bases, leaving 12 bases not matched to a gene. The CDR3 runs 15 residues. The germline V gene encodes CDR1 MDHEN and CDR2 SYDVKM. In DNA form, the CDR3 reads TGTGCCAGCAGCCCCCCCGGGACTAGGATCCACGAGCAGTACTTC. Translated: CASSPPGTRIHEQYF.

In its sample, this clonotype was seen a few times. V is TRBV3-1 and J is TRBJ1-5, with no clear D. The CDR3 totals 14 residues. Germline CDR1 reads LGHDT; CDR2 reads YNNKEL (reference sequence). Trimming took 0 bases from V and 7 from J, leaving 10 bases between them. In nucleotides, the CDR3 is TGTGCCAGCAGCCAAGAGGGAGCCAGCCAGCCCCAGCATTTT. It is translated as CASSQEGASQPQHF.

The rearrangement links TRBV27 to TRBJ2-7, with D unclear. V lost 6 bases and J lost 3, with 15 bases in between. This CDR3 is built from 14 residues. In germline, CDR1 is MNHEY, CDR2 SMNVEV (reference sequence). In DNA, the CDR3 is TGTGCCAGCAGCCAGACGGTTAGTAACTACGAGCAGTACTTC. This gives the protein CASSQTVSNYEQYF.